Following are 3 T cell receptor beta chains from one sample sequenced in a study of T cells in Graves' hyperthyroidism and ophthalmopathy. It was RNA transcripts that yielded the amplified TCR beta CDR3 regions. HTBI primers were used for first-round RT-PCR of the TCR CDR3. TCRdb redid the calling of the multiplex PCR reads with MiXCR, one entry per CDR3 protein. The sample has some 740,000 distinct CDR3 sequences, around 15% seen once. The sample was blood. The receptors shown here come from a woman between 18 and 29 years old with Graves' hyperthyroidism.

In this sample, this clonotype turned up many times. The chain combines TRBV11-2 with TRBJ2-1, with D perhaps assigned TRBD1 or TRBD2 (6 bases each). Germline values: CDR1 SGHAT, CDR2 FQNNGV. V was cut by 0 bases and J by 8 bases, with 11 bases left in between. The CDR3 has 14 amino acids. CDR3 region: CASSLDRGPHEQFF. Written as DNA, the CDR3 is TGTGCCAGCAGCTTAGATCGGGGGCCGCATGAGCAGTTCTTC.

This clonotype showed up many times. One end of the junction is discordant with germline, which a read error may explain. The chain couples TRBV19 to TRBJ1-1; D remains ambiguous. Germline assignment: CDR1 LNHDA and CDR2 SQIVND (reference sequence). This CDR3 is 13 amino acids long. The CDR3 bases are TGTGCCAGCAGTAAATCATTGAACACTGAAGCTTTCTTT. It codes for CASSKSLNTEAFF. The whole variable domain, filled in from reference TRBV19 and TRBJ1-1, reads DGGITQSPKYLFRKEGQNVTLSCEQNLNHDAMYWYRQDPGQGLRLIYYSQIVNDFQKGDIAEGYSVSREKKESFPLTVTSAQKNPTAFYLCASSKSLNTEAFFGQGTRLTVV.

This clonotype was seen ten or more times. The CDR3 spells CASSRGEGRAFF. In DNA, the CDR3 is TGTGCCAGCAGCAGGGGCGAGGGGAGAGCTTTCTTT. The rearrangement joins TRBV13 to TRBJ1-1; TRBD1 is a possible D gene (5 bases). This CDR3 has 12 amino acids. Germline lookup yields CDR1 PRHDT and CDR2 FYEKMQ (reference sequence). V lost 5 bases and J 10 bases, leaving 14 bases between the germline ends.